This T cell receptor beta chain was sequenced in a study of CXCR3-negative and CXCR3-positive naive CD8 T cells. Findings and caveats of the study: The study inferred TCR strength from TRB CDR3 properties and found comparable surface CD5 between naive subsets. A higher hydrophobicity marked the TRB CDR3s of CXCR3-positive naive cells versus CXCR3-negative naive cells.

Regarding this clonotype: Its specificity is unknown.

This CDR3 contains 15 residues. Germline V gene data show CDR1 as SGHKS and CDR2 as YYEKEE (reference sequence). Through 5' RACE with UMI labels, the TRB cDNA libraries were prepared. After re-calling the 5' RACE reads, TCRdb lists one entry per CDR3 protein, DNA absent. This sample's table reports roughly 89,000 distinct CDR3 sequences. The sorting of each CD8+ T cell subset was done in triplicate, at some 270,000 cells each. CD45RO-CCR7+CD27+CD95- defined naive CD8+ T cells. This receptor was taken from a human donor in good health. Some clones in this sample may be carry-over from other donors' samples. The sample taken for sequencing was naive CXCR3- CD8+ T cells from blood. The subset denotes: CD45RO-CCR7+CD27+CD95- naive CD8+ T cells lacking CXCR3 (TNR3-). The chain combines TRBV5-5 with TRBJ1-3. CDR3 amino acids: CASSLDGASGNTIYF.